The T cell receptor (beta chain) described here comes from a study of blood T cells in healthy people across ages. Then a second PCR, running roughly 6 to 12 cycles, was carried out with a sample-barcoded 5' primer and a J-beta primer mix. TCRdb recomputed calls from the 5' RACE reads with MiXCR, one row per CDR3 protein. The table lists approximately 1.5 million distinct CDR3 sequences, roughly 32% of them singletons. Study findings and constraints: TCR beta diversity correlated strongly with naive T cell percentage. Donors of long life had a larger count of naive CD4+ cells and greater diversity than aged donors. CMV status of donors was unknown, possibly confounding expanded clonotype changes.

Peripheral blood was drawn, about 10 milliliters per donor. Comments on this clonotype: What it binds is unknown.

The clonotype was recovered from a woman under 40 in good health. The sequencing input was blood.

CDR3 amino acids: CASSLEDRGRDEQFF. CDR3 DNA sequence: TGTGCCAGCAGCTTAGAAGACAGGGGAAGGGATGAGCAGTTCTTC. The V call is TRBV7-8, the J call TRBJ2-1; 8 bases are shared with TRBD1. This CDR3 is built from 15 residues. Trimming took 1 base from V and 8 from J; bases not matched to a gene: 7. The germline gives CDR1 SGHVS, CDR2 FQNEAQ.